A selection of T cell receptor beta chains follows, all from one sample in a study of blood T cell repertoires in COVID-19. The assay was immunoSEQ multiplex PCR, and TCRdb's table has in-frame clones only and misses some. The data show tens of thousands of clones, 75% to 85% seen once. The sample taken for sequencing was peripheral blood. The receptors here all came from a man aged 60 to 69 with acute or convalescent COVID-19. Each CDR3 is given with its conserved first and last residue. D genes are given only for firm matches.

J: TRBJ2-1; V: TRBV7-3; D: TRBD1; CDR3: CASSSDRGSYNEQFF
J: TRBJ2-2; V: TRBV2; D: TRBD1; CDR3: CANRQGSNTGELFF
J: TRBJ1-2; V: TRBV7-8; D: TRBD1; CDR3: CASSRQGVGYTF
J: TRBJ2-3; V: TRBV6-5; D: TRBD1; CDR3: CASSPLPGQGWTQYF
J: TRBJ2-2; V: TRBV4-1; D: .; CDR3: CASSQERAGNTGELFF
J: TRBJ1-3; V: TRBV7-2; D: TRBD1; CDR3: CASSSPGQWNTIYF
J: TRBJ1-1; V: TRBV19; D: .; CDR3: CASSIGWSEAFF
J: TRBJ1-5; V: TRBV6-1; D: TRBD1; CDR3: CASSEWIQGARNQPQHF
J: TRBJ2-3; V: TRBV12-5; D: TRBD2; CDR3: CASGLGLAGGPDTQYF
J: TRBJ1-1; V: TRBV28; D: .; CDR3: CASSLENRATEAFF
J: TRBJ2-1; V: TRBV9; D: TRBD1; CDR3: CASSKRQGSTYNEQFF
J: TRBJ1-1; V: TRBV7-6; D: .; CDR3: CASSPRLDATEAFF
J: TRBJ1-2; V: TRBV3-1/TRBV3-2; D: .; CDR3: CASSQGGTLFNYGYTF
J: TRBJ2-5; V: TRBV4-3; D: TRBD2; CDR3: CASSQAGLAGGPQYF
J: TRBJ1-6; V: TRBV19; D: TRBD1; CDR3: CASSSLPGQGVNSPLHF
J: TRBJ1-2; V: TRBV20-1; D: .; CDR3: CSASSREETHGYTF
J: TRBJ1-1; V: TRBV2; D: .; CDR3: CASSEEETTEAFF